What follows are 21 T cell receptor beta chains derived from one specimen sequenced in a study of circulating tumor DNA in untreated peripheral T-cell lymphoma. Profiling relied on immunoSEQ multiplex PCR, and the TCRdb table lists in-frame clones only, not all of them. The sample comprises roughly 7,000 clones, under 80% of which are singletons, and approximately 15% rests with the top ten. The material sequenced was tumor tissue. These TCRs come from a human donor with peripheral T-cell lymphoma.

The chain recombines TRBV11-1 with TRBJ2-4; D gene uncertain. Germline values: CDR1 SGHAT, CDR2 FQDESV (reference sequence). V dropped 1 base and J dropped 2 bases, with 12 bases sitting between them. The CDR3 length is 16 residues. The CDR3 DNA is TGTGCCAGCAGCTTAGTAGGCAGAACTACCAAAAACATTCAGTACTTC. Protein: CASSLVGRTTKNIQYF.

This chain uses TRBV18 with TRBJ1-1; possibly TRBD1 for D (6 bases). V was cut by 4 bases and J by 2 bases, with 11 bases left in between. From germline, CDR1 is KGHSH and CDR2 LQKENI. The CDR3 contains 14 residues. This chain's CDR3 is CASSLPGVNTEAFF. CDR3 nucleotide sequence: TGTGCCAGCTCACTTCCAGGGGTTAACACTGAAGCTTTCTTT.

V gene TRBV5-1 combines with J gene TRBJ2-7, with D perhaps matching TRBD1 (6 bases). Trimming shortened V by 0 bases and J by 1 base, and 17 bases separated the two germline ends. The CDR3 is 17 residues long. Per the germline V gene, CDR1 is SGHRS and CDR2 is YFSETQ. CDR3 protein: CASSLGSDRTRSYEQYF. DNA for the CDR3: TGCGCCAGCAGCTTGGGCTCTGACAGGACACGATCCTACGAGCAGTACTTC.

This chain connects TRBV6-8 to TRBJ2-1, with 10 nucleotides matching TRBD2. From germline, CDR1 is MNHGY and CDR2 SAAAGT. Trimming took 6 bases from V and 6 from J; bases not matched to a gene: 17. The CDR3 contains 18 residues. CDR3 sequence: CASRDKGGASGSPNEQFF. The CDR3 nucleotides read TGTGCCAGCAGGGACAAGGGGGGGGCTAGCGGGAGCCCCAATGAGCAGTTCTTC.

The genes are TRBV10-3 and TRBJ1-1; 10 bases align to TRBD1. This CDR3 has 14 residues. Germline trimming cut 7 bases from V and 5 bases from J; bases unmatched to any gene: 7. Germline-derived CDR1 and CDR2 are ENHRY and SYGVKD. Here the CDR3 DNA reads TGTGCCATCAAACCGGGACAGGGGCTTACTGAAGCTTTCTTT. Its translation is CAIKPGQGLTEAFF.

J is TRBJ2-5 and V is TRBV11-3; 12 nucleotides line up with TRBD1. This CDR3 contains 20 residues. The J segment lost 0 bases and the V segment lost 2 bases, leaving 13 bases of the junction unmatched. Germline loops: CDR1 SGHNT, CDR2 YENEEA. The chain's CDR3 is CASSLIMGQGARLDQETQYF. In DNA, the CDR3 is TGTGCCAGCAGCTTAATAATGGGACAGGGGGCTCGTTTGGACCAAGAGACCCAGTACTTC.

Only a few counts were recorded for this clone. The gene calls are TRBV19 and TRBJ1-1; 8 bases agree with TRBD1. The germline gives CDR1 LNHDA, CDR2 SQIVND (reference sequence). Trimming removed 1 base from V and 4 bases from J; junction bases left unmatched: 8. The CDR3 spans 16 residues. CDR3 nucleotides: TGTGCCAGTAGTATAGCCCCAGGGGGCTTACTCACTGAAGCTTTCTTT. It is translated as CASSIAPGGLLTEAFF.

The CDR3 here is CASSSYSRDSATNEKLFF. The DNA of the CDR3 is TGTGCCAGCAGCTCGTACTCAAGGGACAGCGCAACTAATGAAAAACTGTTTTTT. The chain has TRBV11-3 and TRBJ1-4, with 7 nucleotides matching TRBD1. The germline V gene encodes CDR1 SGHNT and CDR2 YENEEA. The CDR3 is 18 amino acids. V was clipped by 4 bases and J by 0 bases; unmatched bases: 11.

The rearrangement links TRBV28 to TRBJ1-1, with no clear D. This CDR3 has 13 residues. Germline V lookup: CDR1 MDHEN, CDR2 SYDVKM. The V end was cut by 6 bases, the J end by 1 base, with 9 bases between. The chain's CDR3 is CASSLTGNTEAFF. The DNA for the CDR3 is TGTGCCAGCAGCCTGACTGGGAACACTGAAGCTTTCTTT. The full variable domain, in which reference TRBV28 and TRBJ1-1 provide the parts outside the CDR3, is DVKVTQSSRYLVKRTGEKVFLECVQDMDHENMFWYRQDPGLGLRLIYFSYDVKMKEKGDIPEGYSVSREKKERFSLILESASTNQTSMYLCASSLTGNTEAFFGQGTRLTVV.

The chain links TRBV7-6 to TRBJ1-1, with TRBD1 identical over 7 bases. Trimming at V came to 6 bases and at J to 4 bases, leaving 8 bases not matched to a gene. The CDR3 sequence is 14 residues long. Germline loops: CDR1 SGHVS, CDR2 FNYEAQ. The CDR3 reads CASSPKQGGTEAFF. For the CDR3, the DNA is TGTGCCAGCAGTCCAAAGCAGGGGGGCACTGAAGCTTTCTTT.

This chain joins TRBV19 and TRBJ2-3; D is unclear. Looked up from germline, CDR1 is LNHDA and CDR2 is SQIVND (reference sequence). The CDR3 is 15 residues long. The V end was cut by 4 bases, the J end by 1 base, with 12 bases between. The CDR3 spells CASSTRDRGTDTQYF. The CDR3 DNA follows: TGTGCCAGTAGTACTAGGGATAGGGGCACAGATACGCAGTATTTT. Drawing the rest from reference TRBV19 and TRBJ2-3, the complete variable domain is DGGITQSPKYLFRKEGQNVTLSCEQNLNHDAMYWYRQDPGQGLRLIYYSQIVNDFQKGDIAEGYSVSREKKESFPLTVTSAQKNPTAFYLCASSTRDRGTDTQYFGPGTRLTVL.

This clone occurred a few times. V gene TRBV6-8 combines with J gene TRBJ1-5; tentative D call: TRBD1 (5 bases). CDR1 is MNHGY, CDR2 SAAAGT, per germline. CDR3 length: 14 amino acids. V shed 6 bases and J shed 3 bases, with 12 bases lying between them. CDR3 residues: CASRKQGFNQPQHF. DNA of the CDR3: TGTGCCAGCAGAAAGCAGGGATTCAATCAGCCCCAGCATTTT.

The CDR3 here is CASSVRDRENEQFF. The CDR3 coding sequence is TGCGCCAGCAGCGTAAGGGACAGGGAAAACGAGCAGTTCTTC. The chain is built from TRBV5-1 and TRBJ2-1; 9 nucleotides line up with TRBD1. This CDR3 is 14 amino acids long. CDR1 and CDR2 from the germline V gene are SGHRS and YFSETQ. V gave up 4 bases and J gave up 10 bases; unmatched junction bases: 9.

The chain couples TRBV18 to TRBJ2-3, with 16 bases fitting TRBD2. Germline trimming cut 3 bases from V and 1 base from J; bases unmatched to any gene: 10. The CDR3 extends over 20 amino acids. Germline V CDR1 and CDR2: KGHSH, LQKENI. The DNA of the CDR3 is TGTGCCAGCTCACCGGGGACTAGCGGGAGGGGGCGTCGCGGCACAGATACGCAGTATTTT. As protein: CASSPGTSGRGRRGTDTQYF.

The chain employs TRBV11-3 and TRBJ2-1, with D hard to call. Trimming shortened V by 2 bases and J by 8 bases, and 13 bases separated the two germline ends. CDR1 is SGHNT, CDR2 YENEEA, per germline. This CDR3 has 14 amino acids. The CDR3 DNA reads as TGTGCCAGCAGCTTATCGATCTTTCAGGATGAGCAGTTCTTC. Protein: CASSLSIFQDEQFF.

This clone was picked up a small number of times. The CDR3 loop reads CASSSPPGLTTDTQYF. The CDR3 DNA is TGTGCCAGCAGTTCCCCCCCGGGACTAACCACAGATACGCAGTATTTT. The V call is TRBV28, the J call TRBJ2-3; the match to TRBD2 covers 7 bases. Germline lookup yields CDR1 MDHEN and CDR2 SYDVKM. The CDR3 extends over 16 amino acids. J was trimmed by 2 bases and V by 4 bases; bases with no gene match: 9.

The J gene is TRBJ2-7, the V gene TRBV16; TRBD1 might be the D (5 bases). This CDR3 region has 14 residues. The V end was cut by 3 bases, the J end by 0 bases, with 9 bases between. CDR1 and CDR2 (germline): KGHSY, FQNENV. This chain's CDR3 is CASSQGRVSYEQYF. Written as DNA, the CDR3 is TGTGCCAGCAGCCAGGGGCGAGTCTCCTACGAGCAGTACTTC.

The V and J genes are TRBV29-1 and TRBJ2-3; D tentatively reads TRBD1 or TRBD2 (5 bases each). CDR3 size: 14 residues. CDR1 is SQVTM and CDR2 is ANQGSEA in the germline V gene. Trimming shortened V by 6 bases and J by 4 bases, and 17 bases separated the two germline ends. CDR3 DNA: TGCAGCGTCCTCGGGGCCCTGGAGGCAGATACGCAGTATTTT. Its translation is CSVLGALEADTQYF.

This rearrangement joins TRBV6-8 to TRBJ2-7; D might be TRBD1 or TRBD2, each matching 5 bases. Trimming shortened V by 2 bases and J by 2 bases, and 10 bases separated the two germline ends. In germline, CDR1 is MNHGY, CDR2 SAAAGT. The CDR3 is made up of 14 amino acids. Written as DNA, the CDR3 is TGTGCCAGCAGTTACGGGGGACGGCCCTACGAGCAGTACTTC. It yields the protein CASSYGGRPYEQYF.

The genes are TRBV28 and TRBJ2-2; tentative D call: TRBD1 (6 bases). Germline V CDR1 and CDR2: MDHEN, SYDVKM. The V end lost 7 bases, the J end lost 0 bases, and 12 bases lay between the germline ends. CDR3 length: 15 residues. The CDR3 sequence is CASTPGTTNTGELFF. The CDR3 nucleotides are TGTGCCAGCACTCCGGGGACAACGAACACCGGGGAGCTGTTTTTT.

V is TRBV28 and J is TRBJ2-3; D remains ambiguous. This CDR3 region has 14 residues. V shed 7 bases and J shed 1 base, with 12 bases lying between them. CDR1 and CDR2 (germline): MDHEN, SYDVKM. CDR3 in DNA: TGTGCCAGCACGTTAAGGGTAGGCACAGATACGCAGTATTTT. This codes for CASTLRVGTDTQYF.